The source of this T cell receptor beta chain is a study of blood T cells in healthy people across ages. Germline CDR1 and CDR2: MDHEN and SYDVKM. This CDR3 contains 14 residues. Trimming took 4 bases from V and 4 from J, leaving 11 bases between them. The study, taken as a whole, reports: It was held that diversity estimates obtained from one million T cells represented underestimates.

Together with a sample-barcoded 5' primer, a J-beta primer mix was included in a second PCR lasting roughly 6 to 12 cycles. TCRdb passed the 5' RACE reads through MiXCR, listing each CDR3 protein once. The table includes approximately 490,000 distinct CDR3 sequences, more than 20% detected once. A note on this clonotype: Its antigen remains unidentified.

This sample also belongs to another study, concerning T cells of mothers and their children. According to that study: About 6 children and their three healthy Caucasian mothers were the donors. For cDNA synthesis, the complete extracted RNA was used (around 1.5 ug per 15 ul). The overlap seen between related mothers and children slightly exceeded that of unrelated pairs, though not significantly.

Sequencing was carried out using blood. The chain combines TRBV28 with TRBJ1-3; TRBD1 might be the D (6 bases). This clonotype was sampled from a boy aged 10-17 years in good health. The DNA of the CDR3 is TGTGCCAGCAGTTCAACAGGGCTCGGAAACACCATATATTTT. Protein product: CASSSTGLGNTIYF.